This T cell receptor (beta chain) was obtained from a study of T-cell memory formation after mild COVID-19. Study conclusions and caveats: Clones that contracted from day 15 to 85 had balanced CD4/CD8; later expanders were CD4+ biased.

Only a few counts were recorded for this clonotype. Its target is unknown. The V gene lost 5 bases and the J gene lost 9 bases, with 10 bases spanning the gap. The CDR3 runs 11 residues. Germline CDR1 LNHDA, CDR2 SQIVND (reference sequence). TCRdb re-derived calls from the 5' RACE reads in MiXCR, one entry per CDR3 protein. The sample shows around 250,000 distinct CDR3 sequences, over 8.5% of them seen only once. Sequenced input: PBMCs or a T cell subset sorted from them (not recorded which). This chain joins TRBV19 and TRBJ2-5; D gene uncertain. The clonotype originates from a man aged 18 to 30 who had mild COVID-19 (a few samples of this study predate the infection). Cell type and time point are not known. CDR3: CASSSGPAQYF. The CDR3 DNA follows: TGTGCCAGTAGTTCGGGCCCAGCCCAGTACTTC. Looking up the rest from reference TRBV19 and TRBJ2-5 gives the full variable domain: DGGITQSPKYLFRKEGQNVTLSCEQNLNHDAMYWYRQDPGQGLRLIYYSQIVNDFQKGDIAEGYSVSREKKESFPLTVTSAQKNPTAFYLCASSSGPAQYFGPGTRLLVL.